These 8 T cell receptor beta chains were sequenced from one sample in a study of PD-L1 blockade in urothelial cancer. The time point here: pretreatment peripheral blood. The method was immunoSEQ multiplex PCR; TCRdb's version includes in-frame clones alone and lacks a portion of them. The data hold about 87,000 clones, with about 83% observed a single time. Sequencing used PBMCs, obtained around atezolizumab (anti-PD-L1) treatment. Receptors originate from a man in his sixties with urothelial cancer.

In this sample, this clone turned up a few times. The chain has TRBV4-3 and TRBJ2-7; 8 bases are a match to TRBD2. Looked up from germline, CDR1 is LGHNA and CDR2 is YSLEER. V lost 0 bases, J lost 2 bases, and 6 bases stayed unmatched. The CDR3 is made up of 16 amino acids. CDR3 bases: TGCGCCAGCAGCCAAGATGTAGCGGGATTTACCTACGAGCAGTACTTC. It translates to CASSQDVAGFTYEQYF.

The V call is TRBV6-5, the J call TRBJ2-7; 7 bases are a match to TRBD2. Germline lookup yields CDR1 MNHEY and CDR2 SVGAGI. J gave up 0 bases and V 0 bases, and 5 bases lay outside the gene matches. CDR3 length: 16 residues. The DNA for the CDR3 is TGTGCCAGCAGTTACTCGTATAGGACTAGCTCCTACGAGCAGTACTTC. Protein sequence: CASSYSYRTSSYEQYF.

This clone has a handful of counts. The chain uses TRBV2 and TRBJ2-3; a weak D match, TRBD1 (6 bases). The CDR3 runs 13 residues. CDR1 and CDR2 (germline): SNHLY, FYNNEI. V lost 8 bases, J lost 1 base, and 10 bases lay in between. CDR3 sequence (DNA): TGTGCCAGCGCCCCAGGGGGCACAGATACGCAGTATTTT. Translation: CASAPGGTDTQYF.

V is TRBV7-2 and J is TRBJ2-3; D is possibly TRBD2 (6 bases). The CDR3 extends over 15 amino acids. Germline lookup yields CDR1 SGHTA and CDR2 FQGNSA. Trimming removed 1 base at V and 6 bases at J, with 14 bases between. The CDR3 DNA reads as TGTGCCAGCAGCTTAGATGAACTGGGGAGGGATACGCAGTATTTT. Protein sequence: CASSLDELGRDTQYF. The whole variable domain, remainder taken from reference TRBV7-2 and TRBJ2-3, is GAGVSQSPSNKVTEKGKDVELRCDPISGHTALYWYRQSLGQGLEFLIYFQGNSAPDKSGLPSDRFSAERTGGSVSTLTIQRTQQEDSAVYLCASSLDELGRDTQYFGPGTRLTVL.

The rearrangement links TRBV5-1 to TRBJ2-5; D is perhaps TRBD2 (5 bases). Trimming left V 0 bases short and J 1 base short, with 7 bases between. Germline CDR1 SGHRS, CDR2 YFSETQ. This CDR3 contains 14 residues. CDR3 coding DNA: TGCGCCAGCAGCTTGGCTAGCTTCCAAGAGACCCAGTACTTC. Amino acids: CASSLASFQETQYF.

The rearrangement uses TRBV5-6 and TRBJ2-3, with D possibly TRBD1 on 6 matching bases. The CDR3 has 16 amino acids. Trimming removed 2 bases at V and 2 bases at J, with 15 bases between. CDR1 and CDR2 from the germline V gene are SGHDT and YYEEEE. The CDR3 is CASSFQTGTLTDTQYF. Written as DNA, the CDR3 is TGTGCCAGCAGCTTTCAAACCGGGACACTCACAGATACGCAGTATTTT.

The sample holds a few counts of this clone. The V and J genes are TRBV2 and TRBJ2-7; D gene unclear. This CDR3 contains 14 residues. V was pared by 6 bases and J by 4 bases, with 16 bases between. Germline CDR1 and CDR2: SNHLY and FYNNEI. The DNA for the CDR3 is TGTGCCAGCAGGACCTCCTTGACAAAATACGAGCAGTACTTC. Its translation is CASRTSLTKYEQYF.

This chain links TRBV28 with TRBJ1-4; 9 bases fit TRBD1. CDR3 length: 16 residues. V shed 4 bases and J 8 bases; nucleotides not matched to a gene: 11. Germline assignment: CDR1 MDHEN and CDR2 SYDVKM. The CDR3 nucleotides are TGTGCCAGCAGTTCCTTCCGGACAGGGGTTGGGGAAAAACTGTTTTTT. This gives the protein CASSSFRTGVGEKLFF.